This passage covers 9 T cell receptor beta chains from one sample sequenced in a study of T-cell memory formation after mild COVID-19. Each CDR3 protein is one row after TCRdb ran MiXCR on the 5' RACE reads. The table shows some 300,000 distinct CDR3 sequences, with around 20% occurring only once. The sequenced sample consisted of PBMCs or a T cell subset sorted from them (not recorded which). Source of these receptors: a man aged 18 to 30 who had mild COVID-19 (a few samples of this study predate the infection). Cell type and time point are not known.

The table lists this clonotype with many counts. The chain couples TRBV6-5 to TRBJ2-2; D call uncertain. Trimming removed 7 bases from V and 7 bases from J, with 16 bases in between. CDR3 length: 14 residues. Germline V gene sequence: CDR1 MNHEY, CDR2 SVGAGI. The DNA of the CDR3 is TGTGCCAGCAAAGGTTTTTCGGGTTACGGGGAGCTGTTTTTT. Encoded protein: CASKGFSGYGELFF.

The rearrangement links TRBV4-3 to TRBJ2-6; D call uncertain. This CDR3 comprises 17 residues. Germline-derived CDR1 and CDR2 are LGHNA and YSLEER. Trimming cost V 0 bases and J 0 bases, with 9 bases left between them. DNA for the CDR3: TGCGCCAGCAGCCAAGATCTCACGGGCTCTGGGGCCAACGTCCTGACTTTC. It codes for CASSQDLTGSGANVLTF.

This clonotype has only a few counts. This chain uses TRBV7-7 with TRBJ2-3, with D possibly TRBD1 on 6 matching bases. The CDR3 consists of 13 residues. Germline values: CDR1 SSHAT, CDR2 FNYEAQ (reference sequence). In nucleotides, the CDR3 is TGTGCTACCTCGCAGGGGAGCACAGATACGCAGTATTTT. As protein: CATSQGSTDTQYF.

This clonotype was counted only a few times. The V and J genes are TRBV5-1 and TRBJ2-3; 8 bases line up with TRBD2. The CDR3 extends over 15 amino acids. Germline V gene sequence: CDR1 SGHRS, CDR2 YFSETQ. With V trimmed by 4 bases and J by 4 bases, 8 bases remained unmatched. DNA of the CDR3: TGCGCCAGCAGCCCTGGGGGGACTAGTTCAGATACGCAGTATTTT. Protein product: CASSPGGTSSDTQYF.

The sample holds a few counts of this clonotype. This chain uses TRBV5-1 with TRBJ2-4, with TRBD2 as a possible D gene (6 bases). Trimming took off 4 bases at V and 6 bases at J, with 20 bases between the two ends. Looked up from germline, CDR1 is SGHRS and CDR2 is YFSETQ. This CDR3 has 16 amino acids. CDR3 loop: CASSRLQRGGVNIQYF. The CDR3 region has the DNA TGCGCCAGCAGCCGTCTCCAGAGGGGAGGCGTAAACATTCAGTACTTC.

The chain employs TRBV2 and TRBJ1-2; TRBD1 agrees at 11 bases. Germline V lookup: CDR1 SNHLY, CDR2 FYNNEI. Losses at the gene ends were 10 bases for V and 0 bases for J; bases not matched to a gene: 10. This CDR3 has 16 residues. The CDR3 sequence is CATDGQGALTNYGYTF. In DNA, the CDR3 is TGTGCCACCGATGGACAGGGGGCATTAACTAACTATGGCTACACCTTC. Variable domain in full (rest from reference TRBV2 and TRBJ1-2): EPEVTQTPSHQVTQMGQEVILRCVPISNHLYFYWYRQILGQKVEFLVSFYNNEISEKSEIFDDQFSVERPDGSNFTLKIRSTKLEDSAMYFCATDGQGALTNYGYTFGSGTRLTVV.

On this clonotype itself: Germline is not matched at one junction end, which may reflect a read error. The chain combines TRBV5-1 with TRBJ1-1, with a possible D match to TRBD1 (5 bases). This CDR3 region has 15 residues. Germline-derived CDR1 and CDR2 are SGHRS and YFSETQ. DNA for the CDR3: TGCGCCAGCATCTTGGAGGGGATTGGGAACACTGAAGCTTTCTTT. It translates to CASILEGIGNTEAFF.

This clonotype has at least ten counts. The gene calls are TRBV7-3 and TRBJ2-3; 8 bases line up with TRBD1. CDR3 length: 12 amino acids. Per germline, CDR1 SGHTA and CDR2 FQGTGA. The V and J ends lost 6 bases and 8 bases, in that order; junction bases with no gene match: 4. CDR3 coding DNA: TGTGCCAGCAGTTTCACAGGGGGTACGCAGTATTTT. Residues: CASSFTGGTQYF.

The chain joins TRBV7-9 to TRBJ1-2; 7 nucleotides match TRBD1. Germline CDR1 reads SEHNR; CDR2 reads FQNEAQ (reference sequence). J gave up 3 bases and V 5 bases, and 9 bases lay outside the gene matches. This CDR3 comprises 15 residues. CDR3 loop: CASSPGQAAHYGYTF. The CDR3 DNA sequence: TGTGCCAGCAGCCCAGGACAGGCAGCCCACTATGGCTACACCTTC.